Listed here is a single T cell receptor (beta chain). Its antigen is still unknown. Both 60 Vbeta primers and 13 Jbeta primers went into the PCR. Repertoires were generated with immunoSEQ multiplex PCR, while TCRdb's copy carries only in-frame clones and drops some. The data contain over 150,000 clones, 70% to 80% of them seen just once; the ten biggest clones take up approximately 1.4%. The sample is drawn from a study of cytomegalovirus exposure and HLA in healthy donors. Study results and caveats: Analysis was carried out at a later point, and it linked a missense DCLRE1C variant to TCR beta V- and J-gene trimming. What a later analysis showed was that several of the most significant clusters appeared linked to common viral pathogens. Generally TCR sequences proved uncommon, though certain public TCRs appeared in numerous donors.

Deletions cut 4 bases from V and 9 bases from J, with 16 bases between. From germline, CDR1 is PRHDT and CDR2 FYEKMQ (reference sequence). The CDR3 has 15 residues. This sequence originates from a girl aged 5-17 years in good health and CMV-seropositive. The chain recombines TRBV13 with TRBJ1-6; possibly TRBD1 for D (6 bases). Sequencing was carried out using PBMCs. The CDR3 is CASSSIRLGGSPLHF. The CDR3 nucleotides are TGTGCCAGCAGCTCCATACGCCTAGGGGGTTCACCCCTCCACTTT.